The entry below gives a single TCR beta chain sequence along with its context. Its antigen remains unidentified. The entry originates in a study of OX40 agonist ivuxolimab in advanced cancers. On the study more broadly: The diagnoses of dose-escalation patients were hepatocellular carcinoma, melanoma, renal cell or head and neck cancer. General study points: Normalized T-cell clonal expansion was also low in some nonresponders. Doses of 0.1 to 3.0 mg/kg were accompanied by clonal expansion of CD4+ and CD8+ blood T cells by week 6.

Germline CDR1 reads SGHRS; CDR2 reads YFSETQ. This CDR3 has 15 residues. Trimming pared 6 bases from V and 1 base from J, leaving 13 bases between. Sequenced by immunoSEQ multiplex PCR; TCRdb stores in-frame clones only, minus some. The data contain around 41,000 clones, over 80% of them singletons. The chain uses TRBV5-1 and TRBJ1-4; tentative D call: TRBD1 (5 bases). The sample in question was CD4+ or CD8+ T cells sorted from blood, obtained in a trial of the OX40 agonist ivuxolimab. This clonotype was obtained from an adult with an advanced solid tumor such as melanoma, head and neck, liver or kidney cancer. The CDR3 loop reads CASTRDPGTNEKLFF. Written as DNA, the CDR3 is TGCGCCAGCACCAGGGACCCTGGAACTAATGAAAAACTGTTTTTT.